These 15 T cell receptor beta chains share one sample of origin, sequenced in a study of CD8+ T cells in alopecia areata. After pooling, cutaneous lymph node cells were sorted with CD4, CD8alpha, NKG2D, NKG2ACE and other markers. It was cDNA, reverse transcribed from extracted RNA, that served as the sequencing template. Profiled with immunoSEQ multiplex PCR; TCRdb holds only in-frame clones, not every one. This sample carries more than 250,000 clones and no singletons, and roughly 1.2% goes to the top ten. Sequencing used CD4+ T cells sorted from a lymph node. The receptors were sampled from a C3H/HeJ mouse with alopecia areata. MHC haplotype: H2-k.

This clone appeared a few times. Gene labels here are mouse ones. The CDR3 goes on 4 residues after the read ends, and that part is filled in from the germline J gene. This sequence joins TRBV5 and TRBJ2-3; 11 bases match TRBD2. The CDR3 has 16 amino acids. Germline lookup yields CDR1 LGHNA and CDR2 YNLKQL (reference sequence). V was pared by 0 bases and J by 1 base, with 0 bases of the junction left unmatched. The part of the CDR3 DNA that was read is TGTGCCAGCAGCCAAGAACTGGGGGGGCGTGCAGAA. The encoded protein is CASSQELGGRAE. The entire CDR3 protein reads CASSQELGGRAETLYF.

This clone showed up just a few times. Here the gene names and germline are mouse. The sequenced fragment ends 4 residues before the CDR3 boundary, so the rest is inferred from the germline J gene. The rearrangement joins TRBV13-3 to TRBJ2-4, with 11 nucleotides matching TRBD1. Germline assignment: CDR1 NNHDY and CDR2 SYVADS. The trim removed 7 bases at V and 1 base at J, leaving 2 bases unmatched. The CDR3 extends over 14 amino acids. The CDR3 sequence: CASRDRGGQNTLYF. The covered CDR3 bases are TGTGCCAGCCGGGACAGGGGGGGTCAAAAC.

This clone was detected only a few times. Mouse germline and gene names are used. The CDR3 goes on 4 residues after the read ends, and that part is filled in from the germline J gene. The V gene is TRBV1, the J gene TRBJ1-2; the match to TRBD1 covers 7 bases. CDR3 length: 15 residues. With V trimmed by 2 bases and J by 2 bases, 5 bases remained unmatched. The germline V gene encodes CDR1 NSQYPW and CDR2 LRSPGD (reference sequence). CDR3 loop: CTCSASGTENSDYTF. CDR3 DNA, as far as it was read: TGCACCTGCAGTGCATCCGGGACAGAGAACTCC.

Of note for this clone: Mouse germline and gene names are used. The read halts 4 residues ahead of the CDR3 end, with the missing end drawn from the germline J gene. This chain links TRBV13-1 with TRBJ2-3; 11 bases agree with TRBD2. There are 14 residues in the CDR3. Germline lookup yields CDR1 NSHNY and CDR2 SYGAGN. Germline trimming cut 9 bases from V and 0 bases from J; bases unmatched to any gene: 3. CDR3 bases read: TGTGCCACCCGACTGGGGGGGAGTGCAGAA. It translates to CATRLGGSAE. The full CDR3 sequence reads CATRLGGSAETLYF.

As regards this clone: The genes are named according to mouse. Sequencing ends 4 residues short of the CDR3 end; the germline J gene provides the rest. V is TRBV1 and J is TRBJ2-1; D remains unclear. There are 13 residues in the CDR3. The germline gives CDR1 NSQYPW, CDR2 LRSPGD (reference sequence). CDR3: CTCSAGDKAEQFF. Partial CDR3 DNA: TGCACCTGCAGTGCAGGCGACAAAGCT. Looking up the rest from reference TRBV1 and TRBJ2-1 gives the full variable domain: VTLLEQNPRWRLVPRGQAVNLRCILKNSQYPWMSWYQQDLQKQLQWLFTLRSPGDKEVKSLPGADYLATRVTDTELRLQVANMSQGRTLYCTCSAGDKAEQFFGPGTRLTVL.

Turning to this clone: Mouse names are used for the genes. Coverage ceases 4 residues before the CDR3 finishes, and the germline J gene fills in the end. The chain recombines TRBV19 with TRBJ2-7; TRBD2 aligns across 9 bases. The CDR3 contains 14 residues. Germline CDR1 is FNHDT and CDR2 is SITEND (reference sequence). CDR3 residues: CASSADWGPYEQYF. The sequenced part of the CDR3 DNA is TGTGCCAGCAGTGCCGACTGGGGGCCTTAT. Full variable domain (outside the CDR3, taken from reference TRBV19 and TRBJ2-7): GGIITQTPKFLIGQEGQKLTLKCQQNFNHDTMYWYRQDSGKGLRLIYYSITENDLQKGDLSEGYDASREKKSSFSLTVTSAQKNEMAVFLCASSADWGPYEQYFGPGTRLTVL.

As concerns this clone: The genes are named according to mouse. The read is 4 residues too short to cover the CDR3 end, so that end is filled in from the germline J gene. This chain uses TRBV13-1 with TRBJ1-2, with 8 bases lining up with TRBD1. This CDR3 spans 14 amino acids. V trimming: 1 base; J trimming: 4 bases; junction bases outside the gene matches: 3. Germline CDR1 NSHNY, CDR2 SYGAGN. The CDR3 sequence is CASSDSGGSSDYTF. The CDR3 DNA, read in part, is TGTGCCAGCAGTGATTCAGGGGGCAGCTCC.

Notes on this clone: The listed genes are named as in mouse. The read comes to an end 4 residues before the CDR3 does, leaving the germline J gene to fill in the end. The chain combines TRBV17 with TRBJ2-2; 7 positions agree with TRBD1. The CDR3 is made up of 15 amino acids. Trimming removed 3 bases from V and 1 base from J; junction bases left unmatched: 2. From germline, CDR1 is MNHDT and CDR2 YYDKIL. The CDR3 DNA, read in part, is TGTGCTAGCAGTAGTCAGGGGGAAAACACCGGG. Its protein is CASSSQGENTG. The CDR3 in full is CASSSQGENTGQLYF.

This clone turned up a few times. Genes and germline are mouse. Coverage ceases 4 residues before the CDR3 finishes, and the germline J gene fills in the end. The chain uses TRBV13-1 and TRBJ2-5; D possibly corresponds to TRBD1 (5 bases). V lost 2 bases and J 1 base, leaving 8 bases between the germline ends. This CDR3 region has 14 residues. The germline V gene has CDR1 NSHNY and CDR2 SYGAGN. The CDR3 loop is CASSEKTDQDTQYF. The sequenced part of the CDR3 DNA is TGTGCCAGCAGTGAAAAGACAGACCAAGAC.

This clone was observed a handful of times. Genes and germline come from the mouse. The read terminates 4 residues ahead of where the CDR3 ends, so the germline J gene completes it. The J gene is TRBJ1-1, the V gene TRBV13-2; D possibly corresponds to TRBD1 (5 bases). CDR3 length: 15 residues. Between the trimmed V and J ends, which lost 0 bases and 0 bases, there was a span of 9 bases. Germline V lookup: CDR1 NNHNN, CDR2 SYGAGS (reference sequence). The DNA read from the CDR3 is TGTGCCAGCGGTGATGCGGACACTGCAAACACA. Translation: CASGDADTANT. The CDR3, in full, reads CASGDADTANTEVFF.

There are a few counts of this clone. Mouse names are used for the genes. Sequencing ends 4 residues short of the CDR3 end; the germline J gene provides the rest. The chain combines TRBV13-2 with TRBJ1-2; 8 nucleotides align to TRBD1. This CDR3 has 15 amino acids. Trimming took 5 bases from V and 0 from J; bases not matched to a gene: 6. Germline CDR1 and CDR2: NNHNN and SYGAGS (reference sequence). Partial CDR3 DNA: TGTGCCAGCGGGAATCCGGGACAGGCAAACTCC. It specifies CASGNPGQANS. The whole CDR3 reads CASGNPGQANSDYTF.

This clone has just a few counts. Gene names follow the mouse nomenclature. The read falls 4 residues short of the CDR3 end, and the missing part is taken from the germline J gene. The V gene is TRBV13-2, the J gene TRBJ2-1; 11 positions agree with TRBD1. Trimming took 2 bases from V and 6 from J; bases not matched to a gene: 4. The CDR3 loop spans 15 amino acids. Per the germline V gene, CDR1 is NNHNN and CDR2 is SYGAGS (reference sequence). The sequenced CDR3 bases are TGTGCCAGCGGTGAACCCGGGACAGGGGGTGCT. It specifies CASGEPGTGGA. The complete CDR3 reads CASGEPGTGGAEQFF.

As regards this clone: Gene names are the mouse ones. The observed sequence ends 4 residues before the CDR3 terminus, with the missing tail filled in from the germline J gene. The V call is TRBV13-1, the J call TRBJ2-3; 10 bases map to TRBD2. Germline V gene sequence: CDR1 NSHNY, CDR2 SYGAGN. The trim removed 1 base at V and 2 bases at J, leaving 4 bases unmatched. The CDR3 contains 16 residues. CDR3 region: CASSDRWGGAAETLYF. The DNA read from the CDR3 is TGTGCCAGCAGTGATCGCTGGGGGGGCGCTGCAGAA.

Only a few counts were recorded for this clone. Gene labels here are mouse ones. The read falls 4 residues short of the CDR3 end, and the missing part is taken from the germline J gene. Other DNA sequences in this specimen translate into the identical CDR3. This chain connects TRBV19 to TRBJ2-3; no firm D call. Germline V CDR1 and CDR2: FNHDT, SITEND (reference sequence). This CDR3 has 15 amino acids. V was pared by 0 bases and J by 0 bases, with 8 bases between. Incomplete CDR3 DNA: TGTGCCAGCAGTATAGGGGGTAGGAGTGCAGAA. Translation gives CASSIGGRSAE. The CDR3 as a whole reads CASSIGGRSAETLYF.

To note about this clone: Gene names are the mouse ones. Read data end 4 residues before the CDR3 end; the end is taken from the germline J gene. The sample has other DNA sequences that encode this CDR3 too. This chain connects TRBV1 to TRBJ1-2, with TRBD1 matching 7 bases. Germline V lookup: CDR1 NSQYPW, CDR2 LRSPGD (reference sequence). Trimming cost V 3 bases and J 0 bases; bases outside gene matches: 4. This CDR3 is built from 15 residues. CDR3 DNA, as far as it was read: TGCACCTGCAGTGCGCAGGGGGGTGCAAACTCC. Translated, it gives CTCSAQGGANS. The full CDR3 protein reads CTCSAQGGANSDYTF. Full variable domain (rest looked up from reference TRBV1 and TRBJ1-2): VTLLEQNPRWRLVPRGQAVNLRCILKNSQYPWMSWYQQDLQKQLQWLFTLRSPGDKEVKSLPGADYLATRVTDTELRLQVANMSQGRTLYCTCSAQGGANSDYTFGSGTRLLVI.